Below, 18 T cell receptor beta chains from the same sample are listed, as sequenced in a study of shared clonotypes between healthy human individuals. Libraries were prepared by immunoSEQ multiplex PCR; TCRdb keeps only in-frame clonotypes and omits some of them. The data show over a million clones, approximately 80% seen once. Sequencing was carried out using memory CD4+ T cells from PBMCs. Subset indicated: CD45RA-negative fraction. These receptors were collected from a man aged 18 to 35 in good health. Some clones in this sample may be carry-over from other donors' samples.

The V and J genes are TRBV7-2 and TRBJ2-7, with D perhaps being TRBD1 or TRBD2 (5 bases each). Trimming took 4 bases from V and 2 from J, leaving 12 bases between them. CDR3 length: 14 residues. Germline-derived CDR1 and CDR2 are SGHTA and FQGNSA. CDR3 amino acids: CASSSRGAAYEQYF. In nucleotides, the CDR3 is TGTGCCAGCAGCTCCCGAGGGGCCGCCTACGAGCAGTACTTC.

The chain carries TRBV10-3 and TRBJ2-3; 8 nucleotides align to TRBD2. V was clipped by 1 base and J by 6 bases; unmatched bases: 6. This CDR3 is built from 15 residues. Germline V gene sequence: CDR1 ENHRY, CDR2 SYGVKD. CDR3 residues: CAISEFAGGGDTQYF. As DNA, the CDR3 is TGTGCCATCAGTGAGTTCGCGGGAGGCGGCGATACGCAGTATTTT.

The chain recombines TRBV5-1 with TRBJ1-1; TRBD1 matches 10 bases. Trimming removed 4 bases from V and 4 bases from J; junction bases left unmatched: 7. Germline loops: CDR1 SGHRS, CDR2 YFSETQ. The CDR3 totals 15 residues. CDR3 bases: TGCGCCAGCAGCCCAAATGGACAGGGGGGCACTGAAGCTTTCTTT. Amino acids: CASSPNGQGGTEAFF.

This chain uses TRBV4-1 with TRBJ2-7; 14 positions agree with TRBD2. V gave up 8 bases and J gave up 6 bases; unmatched junction bases: 12. This CDR3 has 16 residues. The germline gives CDR1 MGHRA, CDR2 YSYEKL. CDR3 in DNA: TGCGCCAGCTCCGGGACTAGCGGGAGTGAGCGGGGCGAGCAGTACTTC. Residues: CASSGTSGSERGEQYF.

This chain links TRBV13 with TRBJ1-5; D is unclear. Germline assignment: CDR1 PRHDT and CDR2 FYEKMQ (reference sequence). Trimming stripped 0 bases from V and 0 bases from J, with 9 bases between. The CDR3 covers 16 residues. The CDR3 DNA follows: TGTGCCAGCAGCTTAGGTAGCCAGTATAGCAATCAGCCCCAGCATTTT. Amino acid sequence: CASSLGSQYSNQPQHF.

V is TRBV4-1 and J is TRBJ2-3; TRBD2 matches at 8 bases. CDR3 size: 20 residues. V gave up 3 bases and J gave up 10 bases; unmatched junction bases: 27. Germline V gene lookup returns CDR1 MGHRA and CDR2 YSYEKL. CDR3 coding DNA: TGCGCCAGCAGCCACCAAAAAGGAGGAGGGAACGGGAGGGCCGGATTCGCGCAGTATTTT. This codes for CASSHQKGGGNGRAGFAQYF.

This chain links TRBV5-1 with TRBJ1-1; D perhaps matches TRBD1 (6 bases). CDR3 length: 14 amino acids. V lost 3 bases to trimming and J lost 4 bases, with 13 bases between them. CDR1 is SGHRS and CDR2 is YFSETQ in the germline V gene. CDR3 loop: CASSYRDSGTEAFF. DNA for the CDR3: TGCGCCAGCAGCTACAGGGACTCGGGCACTGAAGCTTTCTTT.

The chain recombines TRBV5-6 with TRBJ2-3; D call uncertain. Per the germline V gene, CDR1 is SGHDT and CDR2 is YYEEEE. This CDR3 contains 15 residues. V was pared by 3 bases and J by 2 bases, with 13 bases between. The DNA for the CDR3 is TGTGCCAGCAGCTGGTTCCTAACCCCCACAGATACGCAGTATTTT. Protein product: CASSWFLTPTDTQYF.

The chain uses TRBV5-1 and TRBJ1-3, with 9 bases fitting TRBD1. The V gene end was trimmed by 0 bases and the J gene end by 0 bases; junction bases not matched to a gene: 4. CDR1 SGHRS and CDR2 YFSETQ come from the germline V gene. The CDR3 sequence is 17 residues long. The CDR3 sequence: CASSLAGTGTSGNTIYF. DNA for the CDR3: TGCGCCAGCAGCTTGGCGGGGACAGGGACCTCTGGAAACACCATATATTTT.

V is TRBV7-2 and J is TRBJ1-2, with no clear D. The germline V and J ends were trimmed by 1 base and 4 bases, with 7 bases remaining between them. Germline-derived CDR1 and CDR2 are SGHTA and FQGNSA. This CDR3 has 13 residues. DNA of the CDR3: TGTGCCAGCAGCTTAGACTCCTTCTATGGCTACACCTTC. This codes for CASSLDSFYGYTF.

This chain uses TRBV25-1 with TRBJ1-4, with 10 bases matching TRBD1. CDR3 length equals 17 residues. V was pared by 3 bases and J by 0 bases, with 4 bases of the junction left unmatched. Per the germline V gene, CDR1 is MGHDK and CDR2 is SYGVNS. CDR3 DNA: TGTGCCAGCAGTGACACGACAGGGGGCGCAACTAATGAAAAACTGTTTTTT. The encoded protein is CASSDTTGGATNEKLFF.

This clone was picked up one time. The chain employs TRBV5-4 and TRBJ1-1, with unresolved D. The germline CDR1 and CDR2 sequences are SGHNT and YYREEE (reference sequence). This CDR3 has 15 amino acids. V lost 2 bases and J lost 6, with 17 bases in between. CDR3 in amino acids: CASSFPTPKGSEAFF. CDR3 bases: TGTGCCAGCAGCTTCCCTACACCCAAGGGATCTGAAGCTTTCTTT.

The rearrangement uses TRBV7-3 and TRBJ2-2, with 7 bases lining up with TRBD2. The V segment lost 0 bases and the J segment 3 bases; nucleotides outside the gene matches: 4. Germline CDR1 reads SGHTA; CDR2 reads FQGTGA. The CDR3 length is 16 residues. For the CDR3, the DNA is TGTGCCAGCAGCTTAACGGCGGGAGCGGACACCGGGGAGCTGTTTTTT. Protein sequence: CASSLTAGADTGELFF.

This chain connects TRBV29-1 to TRBJ2-5; the match to TRBD2 covers 13 bases. There are 17 residues in the CDR3. From germline, CDR1 is SQVTM and CDR2 ANQGSEA. The V gene end was trimmed by 3 bases and the J gene end by 7 bases; junction bases not matched to a gene: 14. CDR3 amino acids: CSVDQLRGTSGVGTQYF. CDR3 DNA sequence: TGCAGCGTTGACCAGTTACGCGGGACTAGCGGGGTTGGGACCCAGTACTTC. Based on the CDR3 plus reference TRBV29-1 and TRBJ2-5, the full variable domain is SAVISQKPSRDICQRGTSLTIQCQVDSQVTMMFWYRQQPGQSLTLIATANQGSEATYESGFVIDKFPISRPNLTFSTLTVSNMSPEDSSIYLCSVDQLRGTSGVGTQYFGPGTRLLVL.

In this sample, this clone turned up a few times. The CDR3: CAWGHRRNTEAFF. The CDR3 DNA is TGTGCCTGGGGGCACAGGAGGAACACTGAAGCTTTCTTT. The J gene is TRBJ1-1, the V gene TRBV30; D possibly corresponds to TRBD1 (5 bases). Germline CDR1 reads GTSNPN; CDR2 reads SVGIG (reference sequence). The CDR3 sequence is 13 residues long. V was shortened by 5 bases and J by 1 base, with 11 bases between the two germline ends.

This chain links TRBV10-3 with TRBJ2-1; TRBD2 agrees at 9 bases. After removal of 6 bases from V and 6 bases from J, the junction contained 9 bases not matched to a gene. The length of the CDR3 is 15 residues. CDR1 and CDR2 from the germline V gene are ENHRY and SYGVKD. The CDR3 region is CAISTTSGQRNEQFF. Written as DNA, the CDR3 is TGTGCCATCAGCACGACTAGCGGTCAGCGCAATGAGCAGTTCTTC.

The CDR3 DNA sequence: TGTGCCAGCAGCTTAGATCTAACCTACAATGAGCAGTTCTTC. Translation: CASSLDLTYNEQFF. The rearrangement links TRBV11-2 to TRBJ2-1, with D unclear. V lost 0 bases and J lost 2, with 5 bases in between. This CDR3 contains 14 residues. In germline, CDR1 is SGHAT, CDR2 FQNNGV. The full variable domain, with the rest looked up from reference TRBV11-2 and TRBJ2-1, is EAGVAQSPRYKIIEKRQSVAFWCNPISGHATLYWYQQILGQGPKLLIQFQNNGVVDDSQLPKDRFSAERLKGVDSTLKIQPAKLEDSAVYLCASSLDLTYNEQFFGPGTRLTVL.

With regard to this clone: This same CDR3 is encoded by further DNA sequences in the sample. CDR3 protein: CSVEAVSGNTIYF. For the CDR3, the DNA is TGCAGCGTTGAAGCGGTTTCTGGAAACACCATATATTTT. The chain employs TRBV29-1 and TRBJ1-3, with no clear D. V was trimmed by 1 base and J by 1 base, leaving 5 bases between them. This CDR3 is 13 amino acids long. Germline values: CDR1 SQVTM, CDR2 ANQGSEA.